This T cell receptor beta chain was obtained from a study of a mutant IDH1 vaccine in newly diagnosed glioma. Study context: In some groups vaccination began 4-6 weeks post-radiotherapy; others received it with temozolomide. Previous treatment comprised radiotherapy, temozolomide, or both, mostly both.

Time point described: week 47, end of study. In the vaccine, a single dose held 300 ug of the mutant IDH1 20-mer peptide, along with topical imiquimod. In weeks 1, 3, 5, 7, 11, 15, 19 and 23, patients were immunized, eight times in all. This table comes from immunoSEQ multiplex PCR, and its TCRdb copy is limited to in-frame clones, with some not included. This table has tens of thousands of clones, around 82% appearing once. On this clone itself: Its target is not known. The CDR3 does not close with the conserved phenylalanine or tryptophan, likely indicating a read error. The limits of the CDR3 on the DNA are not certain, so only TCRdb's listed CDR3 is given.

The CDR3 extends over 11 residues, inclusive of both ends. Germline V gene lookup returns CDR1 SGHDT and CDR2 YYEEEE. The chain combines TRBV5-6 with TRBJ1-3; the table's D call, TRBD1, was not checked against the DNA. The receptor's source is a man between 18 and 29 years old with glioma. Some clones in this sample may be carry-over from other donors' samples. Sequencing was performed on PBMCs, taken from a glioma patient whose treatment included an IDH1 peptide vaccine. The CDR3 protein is CASSWTSNRGN.